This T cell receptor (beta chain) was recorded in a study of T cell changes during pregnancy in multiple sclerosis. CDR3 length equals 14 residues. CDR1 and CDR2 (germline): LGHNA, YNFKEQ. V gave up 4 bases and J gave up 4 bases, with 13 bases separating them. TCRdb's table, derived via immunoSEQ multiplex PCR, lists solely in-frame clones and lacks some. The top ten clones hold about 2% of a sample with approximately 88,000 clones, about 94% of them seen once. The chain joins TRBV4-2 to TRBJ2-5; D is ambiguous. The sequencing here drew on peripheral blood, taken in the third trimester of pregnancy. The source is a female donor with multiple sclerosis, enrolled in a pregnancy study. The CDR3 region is CASSLTNGIETQYF. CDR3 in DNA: TGTGCCAGCAGCCTAACTAATGGAATAGAGACCCAGTACTTC.